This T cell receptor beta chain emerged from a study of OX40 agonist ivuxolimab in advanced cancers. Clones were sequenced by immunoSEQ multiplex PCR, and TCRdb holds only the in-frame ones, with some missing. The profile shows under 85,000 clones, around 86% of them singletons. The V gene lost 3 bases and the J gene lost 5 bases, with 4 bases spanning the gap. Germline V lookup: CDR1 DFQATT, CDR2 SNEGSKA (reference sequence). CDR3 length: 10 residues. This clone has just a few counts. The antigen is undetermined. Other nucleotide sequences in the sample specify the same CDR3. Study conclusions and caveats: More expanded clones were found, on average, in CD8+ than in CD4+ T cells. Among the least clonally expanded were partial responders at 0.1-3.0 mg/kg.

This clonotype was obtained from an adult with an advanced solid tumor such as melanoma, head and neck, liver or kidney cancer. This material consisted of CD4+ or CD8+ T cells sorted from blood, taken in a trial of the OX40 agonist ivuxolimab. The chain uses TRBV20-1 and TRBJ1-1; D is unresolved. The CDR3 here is CSARRTEAFF. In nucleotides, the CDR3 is TGCAGTGCTAGGAGGACTGAAGCTTTCTTT.